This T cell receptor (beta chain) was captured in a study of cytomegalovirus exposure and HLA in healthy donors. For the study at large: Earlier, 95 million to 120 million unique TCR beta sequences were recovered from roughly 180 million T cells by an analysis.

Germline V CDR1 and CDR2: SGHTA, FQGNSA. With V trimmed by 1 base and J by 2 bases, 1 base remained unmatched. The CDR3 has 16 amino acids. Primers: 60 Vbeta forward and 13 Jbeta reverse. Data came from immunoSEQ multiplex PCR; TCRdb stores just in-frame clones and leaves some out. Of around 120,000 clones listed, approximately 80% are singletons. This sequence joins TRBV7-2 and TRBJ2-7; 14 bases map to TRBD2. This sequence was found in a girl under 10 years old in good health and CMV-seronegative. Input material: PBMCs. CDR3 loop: CASSLGLAGGTYEQYF. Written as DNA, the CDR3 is TGTGCCAGCAGCTTAGGACTAGCGGGAGGGACCTACGAGCAGTACTTC.